This entry is about one T cell receptor beta chain. Total RNA from whole blood was isolated with no T cell sorting. TCR libraries were prepared from about 3.5 ug total RNA each. The authors made each sample's cDNA in eight separate reactions. For each CDR3 protein, TCRdb gives one entry from its re-call of the 5' RACE reads, without DNA. This sample's table reports some 150,000 distinct CDR3 sequences. These data originate in a study of monozygotic twins with inflammatory bowel disease. CDR1 and CDR2 from the germline V gene are SGHRS and YFSETQ. The CDR3 spans 14 residues. This TCR derives from a human donor with ulcerative colitis or Crohn's disease, or a healthy co-twin of an affected twin (not recorded which). The chain has TRBV5-1 and TRBJ1-2; with no DNA, the TCRdb D assignment of TRBD1 cannot be verified. The sample was blood. This CDR3 is CASSPQGQTLGYTF. Full variable domain (rest looked up from reference TRBV5-1 and TRBJ1-2): KAGVTQTPRYLIKTRGQQVTLSCSPISGHRSVSWYQQTPGQGLQFLFEYFSETQRNKGNFPGRFSGRQFSNSRSEMNVSTLELGDSALYLCASSPQGQTLGYTFGSGTRLTVV.